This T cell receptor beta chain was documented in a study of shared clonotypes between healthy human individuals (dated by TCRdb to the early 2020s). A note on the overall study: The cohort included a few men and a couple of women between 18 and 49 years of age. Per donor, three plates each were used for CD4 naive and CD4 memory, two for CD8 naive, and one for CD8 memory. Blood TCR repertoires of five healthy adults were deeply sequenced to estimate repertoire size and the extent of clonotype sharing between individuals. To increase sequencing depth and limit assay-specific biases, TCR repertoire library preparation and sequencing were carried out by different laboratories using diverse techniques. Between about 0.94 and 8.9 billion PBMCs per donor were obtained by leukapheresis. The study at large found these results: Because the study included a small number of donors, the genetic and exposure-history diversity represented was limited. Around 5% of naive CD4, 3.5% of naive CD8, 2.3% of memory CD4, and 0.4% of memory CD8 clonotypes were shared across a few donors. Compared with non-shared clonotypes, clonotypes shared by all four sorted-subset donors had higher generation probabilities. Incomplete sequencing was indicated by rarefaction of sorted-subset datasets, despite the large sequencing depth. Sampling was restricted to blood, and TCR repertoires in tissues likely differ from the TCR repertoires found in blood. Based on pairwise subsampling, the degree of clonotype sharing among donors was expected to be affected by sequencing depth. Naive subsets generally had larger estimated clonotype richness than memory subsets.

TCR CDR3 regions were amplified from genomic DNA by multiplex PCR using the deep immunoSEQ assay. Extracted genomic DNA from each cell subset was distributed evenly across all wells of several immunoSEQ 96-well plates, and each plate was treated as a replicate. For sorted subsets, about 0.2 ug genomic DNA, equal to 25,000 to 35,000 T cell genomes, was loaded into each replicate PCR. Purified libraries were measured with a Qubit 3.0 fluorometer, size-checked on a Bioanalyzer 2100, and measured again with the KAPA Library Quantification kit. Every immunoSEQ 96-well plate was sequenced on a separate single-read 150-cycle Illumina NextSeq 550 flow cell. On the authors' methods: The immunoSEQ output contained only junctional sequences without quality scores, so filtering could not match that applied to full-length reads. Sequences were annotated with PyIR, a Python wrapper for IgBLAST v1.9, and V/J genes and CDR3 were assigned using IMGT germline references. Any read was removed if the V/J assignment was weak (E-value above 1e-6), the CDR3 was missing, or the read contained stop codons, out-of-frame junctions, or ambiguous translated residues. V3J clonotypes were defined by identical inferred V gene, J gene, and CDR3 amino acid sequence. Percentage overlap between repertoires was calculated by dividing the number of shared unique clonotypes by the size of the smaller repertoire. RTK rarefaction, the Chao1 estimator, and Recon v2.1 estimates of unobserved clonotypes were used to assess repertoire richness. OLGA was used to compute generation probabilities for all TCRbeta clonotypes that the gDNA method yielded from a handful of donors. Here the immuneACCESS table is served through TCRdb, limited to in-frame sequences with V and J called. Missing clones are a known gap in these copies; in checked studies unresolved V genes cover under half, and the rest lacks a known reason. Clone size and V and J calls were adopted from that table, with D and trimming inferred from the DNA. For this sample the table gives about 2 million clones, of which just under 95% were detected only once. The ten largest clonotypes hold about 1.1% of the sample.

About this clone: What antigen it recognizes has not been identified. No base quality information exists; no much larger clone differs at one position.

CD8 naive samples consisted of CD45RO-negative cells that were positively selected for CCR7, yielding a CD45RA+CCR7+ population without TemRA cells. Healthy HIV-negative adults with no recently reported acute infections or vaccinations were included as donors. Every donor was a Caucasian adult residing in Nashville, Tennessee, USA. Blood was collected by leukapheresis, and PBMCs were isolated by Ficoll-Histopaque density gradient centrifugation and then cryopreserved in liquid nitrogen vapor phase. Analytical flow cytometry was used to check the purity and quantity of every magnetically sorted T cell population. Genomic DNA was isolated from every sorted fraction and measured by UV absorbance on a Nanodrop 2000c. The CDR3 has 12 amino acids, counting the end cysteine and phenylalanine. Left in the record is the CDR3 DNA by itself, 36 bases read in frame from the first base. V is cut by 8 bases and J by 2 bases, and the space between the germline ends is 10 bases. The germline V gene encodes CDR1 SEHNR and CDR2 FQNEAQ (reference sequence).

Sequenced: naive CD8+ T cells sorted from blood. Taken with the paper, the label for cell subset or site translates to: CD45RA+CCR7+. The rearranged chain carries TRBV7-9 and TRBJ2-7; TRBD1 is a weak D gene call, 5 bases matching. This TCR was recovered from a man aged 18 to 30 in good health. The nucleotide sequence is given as TGTGCCAGCGAAGACAGAGCCTACGAGCAGTACTTC. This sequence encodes CASEDRAYEQYF.